The 6 T cell receptor beta chains in this list originate from one sample, sequenced in a study of blood T cells in healthy people across ages. A J-beta primer mix and a sample-barcoded 5' primer were used in a second PCR of roughly 6 to 11 cycles. TCRdb analysed the 5' RACE reads with MiXCR anew, one entry per CDR3 protein. Among 1.5 million to 2 million distinct CDR3 sequences listed, 28% were seen once. Sequencing was performed on blood. The source is a woman aged 25 to 39 in good health.

The chain is built from TRBV7-9 and TRBJ2-5; a possible D gene is TRBD1 (6 bases). V lost 7 bases and J 3 bases, leaving 12 bases between the germline ends. CDR3 size: 13 residues. Germline V gene sequence: CDR1 SEHNR, CDR2 FQNEAQ (reference sequence). CDR3 amino acids: CASNQAGEETQYF. The CDR3 region has the DNA TGTGCCAGCAATCAAGCAGGGGAAGAGACCCAGTACTTC.

The chain is built from TRBV12-3 or TRBV12-4 and TRBJ2-1, with 7 bases identical to TRBD2. With V trimmed by 2 bases and J by 10 bases, 8 bases remained unmatched. This CDR3 has 14 amino acids. CDR3 in DNA: TGTGCCAGCAGTTTAATGTCTCAGCGGGAAGAGCAGTTCTTC. Translated, it gives CASSLMSQREEQFF.

The V and J genes are TRBV29-1 and TRBJ1-5, with 8 bases that match TRBD1. Germline V gene sequence: CDR1 SQVTM, CDR2 ANQGSEA. V shed 4 bases, J shed 6 bases, and the junction held 11 bases outside the gene matches. The CDR3 runs 15 residues. In DNA form, the CDR3 reads TGCAGCGTTGGGGAGGGGGCAGGGGGCTCTCAGCCCCAGCATTTT. Encoded protein: CSVGEGAGGSQPQHF.

This clonotype was recorded at least ten times. The genes are TRBV12-3 or TRBV12-4 and TRBJ1-5; the D is unclear. The V end was cut by 6 bases, the J end by 4 bases, with 4 bases between. The CDR3 extends over 11 amino acids. DNA for the CDR3: TGTGCCAGCAGCAATAATCAGCCCCAGCATTTT. Amino acid sequence: CASSNNQPQHF.

V is TRBV18 and J is TRBJ2-7; TRBD2 matches 11 bases. From germline, CDR1 is KGHSH and CDR2 LQKENI. J was trimmed by 4 bases and V by 5 bases; bases with no gene match: 7. The CDR3 has 15 amino acids. For the CDR3, the DNA is TGTGCCAGCTCAACCAGACTAGCGGGGCAGTACGAGCAGTACTTC. Translating gives CASSTRLAGQYEQYF.

This clonotype was picked up a small number of times. The chain combines TRBV7-2 with TRBJ2-1; the match to TRBD2 covers 14 bases. CDR1 is SGHTA and CDR2 is FQGNSA in the germline V gene. The trim removed 4 bases at V and 1 base at J, leaving 6 bases unmatched. This CDR3 comprises 18 residues. Written as DNA, the CDR3 is TGTGCCAGCAGCTCACTAGGGACTAGCGGGAGTTCCTACAATGAGCAGTTCTTC. Translation gives CASSSLGTSGSSYNEQFF. Combining the CDR3 with reference TRBV7-2 and TRBJ2-1 gives the whole variable domain GAGVSQSPSNKVTEKGKDVELRCDPISGHTALYWYRQSLGQGLEFLIYFQGNSAPDKSGLPSDRFSAERTGGSVSTLTIQRTQQEDSAVYLCASSSLGTSGSSYNEQFFGPGTRLTVL.